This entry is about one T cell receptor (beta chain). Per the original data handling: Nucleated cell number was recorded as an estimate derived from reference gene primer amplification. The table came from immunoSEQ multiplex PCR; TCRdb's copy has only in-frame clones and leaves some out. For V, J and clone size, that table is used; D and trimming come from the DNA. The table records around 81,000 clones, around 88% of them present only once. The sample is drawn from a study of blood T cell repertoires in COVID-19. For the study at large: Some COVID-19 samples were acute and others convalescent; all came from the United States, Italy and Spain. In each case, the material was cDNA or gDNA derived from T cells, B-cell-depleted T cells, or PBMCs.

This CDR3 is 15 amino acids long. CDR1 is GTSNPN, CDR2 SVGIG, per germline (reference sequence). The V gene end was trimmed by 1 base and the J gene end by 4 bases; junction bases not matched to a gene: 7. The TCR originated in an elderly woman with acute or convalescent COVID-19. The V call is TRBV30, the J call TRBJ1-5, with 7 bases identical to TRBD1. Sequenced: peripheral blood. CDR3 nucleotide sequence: TGTGCCTGGAGTGGGGCCCGACAGGGAAATCAGCCCCAGCATTTT. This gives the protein CAWSGARQGNQPQHF.